This TCR beta chain stems from a study of immune evolution from preneoplasia to lung adenocarcinoma. Whole-study context: HLA loss of heterozygosity: roughly 6.4% AIS, under 19% MIA, about 30% ADC, none AAH.

The CDR3 covers 14 residues. The V gene end was trimmed by 2 bases and the J gene end by 9 bases; junction bases not matched to a gene: 4. Germline V gives CDR1 KGHSH, CDR2 LQKENI. A remark on this clone: Its matching antigen is unknown.

The assay was immunoSEQ multiplex PCR, and TCRdb's table has in-frame clones only and misses some. The sample holds 9,500 to 10,000 clones, about four fifths seen once. Study results and caveats: From normal lung to invasive adenocarcinoma, top clone frequencies appeared to decrease.

Patient tissue came from resections in Japan or China, 2014–2017. Two lung cancer pathologists independently confirmed each histologic diagnosis. The gene calls are TRBV18 and TRBJ2-1; 10 positions match TRBD1. This clonotype was obtained from an older person with lung adenocarcinoma. The sequenced sample consisted of FFPE lung adenocarcinoma in situ tissue. The CDR3 coding sequence is TGTGCCAGCTCACCAGGGACAGGGGTGGGTGAGCAGTTCTTC. Protein: CASSPGTGVGEQFF.